The 9 T cell receptor beta chains presented below share a single source sample, sequenced in a study of T-cell memory formation after mild COVID-19. MiXCR, run by TCRdb on the 5' RACE reads, gives a single entry per CDR3 protein. Seen here are nearly 110,000 distinct CDR3 sequences, about an eighth observed once, and the top ten hold under 30%. Sequences were obtained from PBMCs or a T cell subset sorted from them (not recorded which). These receptor sequences come from an adult woman who had mild COVID-19 (a few samples of this study predate the infection). Cell type and time point are not known.

This clonotype was seen more than once but under ten times. V usage is TRBV20-1 and J usage is TRBJ2-1; 12 bases fit TRBD2. After removal of 3 bases from V and 5 bases from J, the junction contained 8 bases not matched to a gene. CDR3 length: 16 amino acids. CDR1 and CDR2 (germline): DFQATT, SNEGSKA (reference sequence). In nucleotides, the CDR3 is TGCAGTGCTAGTACAATACTAGCGGGGGGCCACAATGAGCAGTTCTTC. Its translation is CSASTILAGGHNEQFF.

The chain combines TRBV20-1 with TRBJ2-1; 10 bases map to TRBD2. The V and J ends lost 0 bases and 8 bases, in that order; junction bases with no gene match: 10. This CDR3 contains 16 residues. Germline CDR1 reads DFQATT; CDR2 reads SNEGSKA (reference sequence). CDR3 in DNA: TGCAGTGCTAGAGATGGATCTAGCGGGAGTATCTATGAGCAGTTCTTC. This translates into CSARDGSSGSIYEQFF.

The table lists this clonotype with a few counts. The chain is built from TRBV5-1 and TRBJ2-1; 12 bases map to TRBD2. V gave up 0 bases and J gave up 8 bases; unmatched junction bases: 9. Germline CDR1 is SGHRS and CDR2 is YFSETQ. The CDR3 is 17 amino acids. The CDR3 bases are TGCGCCAGCAGCTTGGCACTAGCGGGAGGAGCGGTAGATGAGCAGTTCTTC. Translation: CASSLALAGGAVDEQFF.

By proportion, this clonotype is medium-sized (0.01 to 0.1%). V usage is TRBV5-1 and J usage is TRBJ2-7; TRBD1 agrees at 11 bases. This CDR3 contains 15 residues. The V gene's germline CDR1 is SGHRS and CDR2 YFSETQ. The trim removed 4 bases at V and 3 bases at J, leaving 6 bases unmatched. The CDR3 sequence is CASSTSGTGGYEQYF. The CDR3, as DNA: TGCGCCAGCAGCACCTCCGGGACAGGGGGCTACGAGCAGTACTTC.

This clonotype was seen only a few times. The rearrangement joins TRBV20-1 to TRBJ2-7; no firm D call. CDR3 length: 12 amino acids. Deletions cut 3 bases from V and 1 base from J, with 7 bases between. Germline assignment: CDR1 DFQATT and CDR2 SNEGSKA (reference sequence). The CDR3, as DNA: TGCAGTGCTAGGGAGAATTCCTACGAGCAGTACTTC. It encodes CSARENSYEQYF.

This clonotype was seen only a few times. V gene TRBV7-2 combines with J gene TRBJ2-7; 8 bases are shared with TRBD1. Trimming cost V 1 base and J 1 base; bases outside gene matches: 6. Germline-derived CDR1 and CDR2 are SGHTA and FQGNSA. The CDR3 totals 16 residues. The CDR3 protein is CASSLGTGGPSYEQYF. The DNA for the CDR3 is TGTGCCAGCAGCTTAGGTACAGGGGGACCATCCTACGAGCAGTACTTC.

This rearrangement joins TRBV15 to TRBJ1-4, with TRBD1 matching over 10 bases. This CDR3 region has 20 residues. The germline V gene has CDR1 LNHNV and CDR2 YYDKDF (reference sequence). The trim removed 0 bases at V and 0 bases at J, leaving 10 bases unmatched. CDR3 bases: TGTGCCACCAGCAGAGATGGGGACAGGGGAGGTTATTCAACTAATGAAAAACTGTTTTTT. As protein: CATSRDGDRGGYSTNEKLFF.

This clonotype was counted a few times. This rearrangement joins TRBV4-2 to TRBJ1-5; D gene unclear. V lost 0 bases to trimming and J lost 3 bases, with 9 bases between them. The CDR3 has 15 residues. Germline V gene sequence: CDR1 LGHNA, CDR2 YNFKEQ. Here the CDR3 reads CASSQEGTDNQPQHF. In DNA form, the CDR3 reads TGTGCCAGCAGCCAAGAGGGAACGGACAATCAGCCCCAGCATTTT.

This clonotype came up a few times. The chain combines TRBV20-1 with TRBJ2-7, with 11 bases lining up with TRBD2. This CDR3 has 13 residues. From germline, CDR1 is DFQATT and CDR2 SNEGSKA (reference sequence). With V trimmed by 6 bases and J by 4 bases, 5 bases remained unmatched. The CDR3 nucleotides are TGCAGTGCCAAGACTAGCGGGATGTACGAGCAGTACTTC. It translates to CSAKTSGMYEQYF.